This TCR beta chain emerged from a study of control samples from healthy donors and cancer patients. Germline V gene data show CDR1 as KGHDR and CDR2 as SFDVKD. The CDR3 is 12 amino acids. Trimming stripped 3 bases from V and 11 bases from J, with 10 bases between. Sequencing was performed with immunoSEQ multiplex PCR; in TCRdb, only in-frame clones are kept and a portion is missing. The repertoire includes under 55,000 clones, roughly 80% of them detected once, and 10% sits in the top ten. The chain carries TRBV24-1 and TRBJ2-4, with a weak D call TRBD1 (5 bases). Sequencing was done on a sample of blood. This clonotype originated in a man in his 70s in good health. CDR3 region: CATSDRQSVQYF. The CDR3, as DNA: TGTGCCACCAGTGATCGACAGAGCGTTCAGTACTTC.